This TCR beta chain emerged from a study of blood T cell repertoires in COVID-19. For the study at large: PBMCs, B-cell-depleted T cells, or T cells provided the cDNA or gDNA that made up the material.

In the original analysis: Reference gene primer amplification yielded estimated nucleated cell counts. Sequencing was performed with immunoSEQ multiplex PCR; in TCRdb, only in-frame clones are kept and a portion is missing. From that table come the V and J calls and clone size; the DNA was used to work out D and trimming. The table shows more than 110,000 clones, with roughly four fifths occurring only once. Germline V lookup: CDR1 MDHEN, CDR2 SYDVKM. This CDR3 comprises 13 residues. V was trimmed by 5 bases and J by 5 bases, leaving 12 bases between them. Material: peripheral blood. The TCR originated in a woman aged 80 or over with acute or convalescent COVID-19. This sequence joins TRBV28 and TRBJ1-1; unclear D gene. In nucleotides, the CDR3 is TGTGCCAGCAGTCCGCCGTGGCATACTGAAGCTTTCTTT. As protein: CASSPPWHTEAFF.